The entry below gives a single T cell receptor (beta chain) sequence along with its context. The target of this receptor is not known. Base qualities are missing; no much larger clone stands one base away. The data derive from a study of Tregs in tolerant kidney transplant recipients (dated by TCRdb to between 2017 and 2020). At the level of the whole study: Before combined kidney and bone marrow transplantation, this study identified donor-specific regulatory T cells using TCRbeta sequencing and then followed those same cells after transplant. In a few healthy controls, several methods of expanding Tregs specific for an allogeneic donor were compared by TCRbeta repertoire sequencing. The study at large found these results: Biological reproducibility was not directly assessed, although technical replication error appeared to be minimal. The most biologically relevant and donor-specific TCRbeta repertoire appeared to be identified by expanding Tregs with activated donor B cells. Because only a small number of patients were included, the study had limitations, and the results will need to be validated in larger populations as well as under other immunosuppression protocols.

Per the germline V gene, SGHVS is the CDR1 and FNYEAQ is the CDR2. V lost 5 bases and J lost 7 bases, and the count of bases not matched to a germline gene is 7. The CDR3 sequence holds 13 residues, the cysteine and phenylalanine included. Kept here is only the CDR3 DNA, which spans 39 bases and is read in frame from base 1. For TCRbeta CDR3 sequencing, genomic DNA from the sorted cells was extracted using the QIAGEN DNeasy Blood and Tissue Kit. High-throughput TCRbeta CDR3 sequencing, which included PCR amplification with bias correction and internal controls, was done commercially through immunoSEQ. Per the source publication's procedure: A unique productive TCRbeta sequence was defined by the CDR3 nucleotide sequence when primers matched, and otherwise by the CDR3 amino acid sequence together with the Vbeta and Jbeta genes. Sorting error was corrected by removing sequences shared between sorted populations at a frequency ratio of 2:1 or less, and the remaining shared sequences were assigned to the higher population. A sequence counted as donor-reactive if, in CFSE-low cells, the sequence had a frequency of at least 0.01% and was expanded at least 5-fold compared with unstimulated cells. Repertoire divergence was quantified by Jensen-Shannon divergence calculated from the top 100 TCRbeta sequences ranked by frequency. When a sample had multiple sequencing runs, each run was corrected for sorting error separately and the runs were then pooled. TCRdb provides this immuneACCESS table in a form limited to in-frame rearrangements. Some clones are lacking; in checked studies, under half of them reflect an unresolved V gene, and why the rest are absent is not known. That table supplies the V and J calls and clone size; D and trimming were determined from the DNA. The table for this sample lists some 240,000 clones; around 81% of them were counted only once. The ten largest clonotypes hold less than 0.75% of the sample.

Unstimulated Tregs (CD4+CD25+CD127-), CD4+ non-Tregs (CD4+CD25-), CD4 and CD8 cells were FACS-sorted from thawed PBMCs. Healthy control blood was obtained either as purchased buffy coats or from healthy volunteers. Healthy control blood was processed to PBMCs by Ficoll density gradient and cryopreserved, and patient PBMCs were collected before and after transplant. Sequenced material: CD4+ T cells from blood. The source is a human donor in good health. The rearranged segments are TRBV7-6 and TRBJ2-7; 8 bases in between match TRBD1. The encoded CDR3 is CASSPGQVNEQYF. The DNA sequence is TGTGCCAGCAGCCCGGGACAGGTGAATGAGCAGTACTTC.